The present T cell receptor (beta chain) was sequenced within a study of T cell responses to AZD1222 COVID-19 vaccine. Study findings and constraints: Reportedly, nearly half the spike-specific TCRs target unmutated variant regions. Two AZD1222 doses significantly raised spike-specific TCR breadth and depth over controls. White British donors predominated, females outnumbered males, and clonal diversity was possibly underestimated. Dominant at 160-218 and 743-854, vaccine-associated CD4 TCRs also spanned spike.

Sequencing used immunoSEQ multiplex PCR; TCRdb keeps in-frame clones, though not all of them. The sample shows more than 140,000 clones, 88% of them seen only once. Comment on this clone: No antigen is known for it.

This CDR3 is built from 11 residues. Germline V gene sequence: CDR1 SQVTM, CDR2 ANQGSEA. V dropped 8 bases and J dropped 6 bases, with 13 bases sitting between them. The sample in question was peripheral blood, obtained on day 0 of MenACWY control vaccination. The TCR was taken from an adult in good health. V usage is TRBV29-1 and J usage is TRBJ1-2; D unclear. CDR3 sequence reads: CSIGRGDGYTF. CDR3 in DNA: TGCAGCATAGGACGTGGCGATGGCTACACCTTC.